The clone carrying this TCR beta chain turned up a few times. The CDR3 loop spans 13 amino acids. Trimming took 7 bases from V and 7 from J; bases not matched to a gene: 9. Germline V gives CDR1 LNHDA, CDR2 SQIVND (reference sequence). This sample stems from a study of T cells in Graves' hyperthyroidism and ophthalmopathy. What was amplified from RNA transcripts were TCR beta CDR3 regions. HTBI primers drove first-round RT-PCR of the TCR CDR3. TCRdb recomputed calls from the multiplex PCR reads with MiXCR, one row per CDR3 protein. The data hold about 500,000 distinct CDR3 sequences, with approximately 15% observed a single time.

The sequencing input was blood. This chain links TRBV19 with TRBJ2-5; 7 bases fit TRBD1. The clonotype comes from a young woman with Graves' hyperthyroidism. The CDR3 coding sequence is TGTGCCAGTACCCAGACAGGGTCGGGGACCCAGTACTTC. It specifies CASTQTGSGTQYF.